These T cell receptor beta chains were read from a single sample in a study of CD8+ T cells in alopecia areata. Sequencing used immunoSEQ multiplex PCR; TCRdb keeps in-frame clones, though not all of them. This table holds 150,000 to 200,000 clones, under 80% found once. The sample consisted of CD4+ T cells sorted from blood, taken at week 49, from a patient treated with tofacitinib. These receptors were obtained from a human donor with alopecia areata. Each CDR3 is given with its conserved first and last residue. A D gene is named only where the DNA matches it firmly. Part of the rows lack a size; the others show once, few, many or a class for expanded clones.

J gene	CDR3 length	clone size	D gene	V gene	CDR3 DNA	CDR3 protein
TRBJ2-1	15	many	TRBD2	TRBV2	TGTGCCAGCAAGGCGGGGGACCTCTCCTACAATGAGCAGTTCTTC	CASKAGDLSYNEQFF
TRBJ2-5	14	few	.	TRBV19	TGTGCCAGTACCTTAAGGGGGGGCCTTGAGACCCAGTACTTC	CASTLRGGLETQYF
TRBJ1-1	15	.	TRBD1	TRBV5-1	TGCGCCAGCAGCCTCGGGACAGGGGTGAACACTGAAGCTTTCTTT	CASSLGTGVNTEAFF
TRBJ1-6	15	.	.	TRBV5-1	TGCGCCAGCAGCTTGGAGGAGAGGCTAGGTTCACCCCTCCACTTT	CASSLEERLGSPLHF
TRBJ1-1	13	few	.	TRBV30	TGTGCCTGGCGAACCGTACTGGGCACTGAAGCTTTCTTT	CAWRTVLGTEAFF
TRBJ1-5	18	.	TRBD1	TRBV29-1	TGCAGCCCGGGTCGGGACAGACAACAGGGAAATAGCAATCAGCCCCAGCATTTT	CSPGRDRQQGNSNQPQHF
TRBJ2-1	12	.	.	TRBV29-1	TGCAGCGTTGTCCCGGGAAACAATGAGCAGTTCTTC	CSVVPGNNEQFF
TRBJ2-1	12	.	.	TRBV25-1	TGTGCCAGCAGTGCCCTGCGGGGTGAGCAGTTCTTC	CASSALRGEQFF
TRBJ1-2	11	.	.	TRBV20-1	TGCAGTACCAGGGACCTGTTAGGCTACACCTTC	CSTRDLLGYTF
TRBJ1-4	13	.	.	TRBV30	TGTGCCTGGAGTACCCCAGTCGGGGAAAAACTGTTTTTT	CAWSTPVGEKLFF
TRBJ2-3	14	.	TRBD2	TRBV2	TGTGCCAGCAGGAAGCGGGAGTGGAGGGATACGCAGTATTTT	CASRKREWRDTQYF
TRBJ2-7	12	.	.	TRBV29-1	TGCAGCGTTCGGCTGGGGGCCTACGAGCAGTACTTC	CSVRLGAYEQYF
TRBJ2-3	18	.	TRBD2	TRBV2	TGTGCCAGCAGTGACGAGCGGGGGGGCCTGAGGCGCACAGATACGCAGTATTTT	CASSDERGGLRRTDTQYF
TRBJ2-3	14	.	.	TRBV27	TGTGCCAGCAGTTCGACAGGACACACAGATACGCAGTATTTT	CASSSTGHTDTQYF
TRBJ2-1	12	once	TRBD1	TRBV10-3	TGTGCCATCAGTGAACAGGACAGGGGGCAGTTCTTC	CAISEQDRGQFF
TRBJ1-3	13	.	.	TRBV30	TGTGCCTGGAGTGAGGGTTCTGGAAACACCATATATTTT	CAWSEGSGNTIYF
TRBJ2-1	15	.	.	TRBV6-5	TGTGCCAGCAGCCGGGGGGCCTTGTCCTACAATGAGCAGTTCTTC	CASSRGALSYNEQFF
TRBJ1-5	15	.	TRBD1	TRBV4-3	TGCGCCAGCAGCCAAGAGATACAGGGGAATCAGCCCCAGCATTTT	CASSQEIQGNQPQHF
TRBJ2-5	13	.	TRBD1	TRBV29-1	TGCAGCGCGGTGGGACAGGGGGGAGAGACCCAGTACTTC	CSAVGQGGETQYF
TRBJ2-1	15	.	TRBD2	TRBV5-6	TGTGCCAGCAGCTTGGAACTAGCGGGGAGGAATGAGCAGTTCTTC	CASSLELAGRNEQFF
TRBJ2-7	15	.	.	TRBV29-1	TGCAGCGTTGAAATTTTTACTAGAGGCTCCTACGAGCAGTACTTC	CSVEIFTRGSYEQYF
TRBJ1-6	14	.	.	TRBV29-1	TGCAGCGTTGAGGGGAGCTCCTATAATTCACCCCTCCACTTT	CSVEGSSYNSPLHF
TRBJ2-7	14	few	.	TRBV6-5	TGTGCCAGCAGTTACTCGGGAAGGGAGTACGAGCAGTACTTC	CASSYSGREYEQYF
TRBJ2-2	16	.	.	TRBV9	TGTGCCAGCAGCGTAGCTGTAGAGTCCTACACCGGGGAGCTGTTTTTT	CASSVAVESYTGELFF
TRBJ1-1	15	.	.	TRBV30	TGTGCCTGGACTCCAGCAAGGTCTATGAACACTGAAGCTTTCTTT	CAWTPARSMNTEAFF
TRBJ1-2	16	.	.	TRBV30	TGTGCCTGGAGTGAGAAACAGGGACCAGCTAACTATGGCTACACCTTC	CAWSEKQGPANYGYTF
TRBJ2-1	14	.	TRBD2	TRBV29-1	TGCAGCGTCGGACTAGCGGGGGGGCCGGGTGAGCAGTTCTTC	CSVGLAGGPGEQFF
TRBJ2-7	14	.	TRBD1	TRBV7-3	TGTGCCAGCAGCTTTACTGCTGGACAGGGCGAGCAGTACTTC	CASSFTAGQGEQYF
TRBJ1-1	14	once	TRBD1	TRBV29-1	TGCAGCGTTGAAAGGACAGGGGCGCGGTCTGAAGCTTTCTTT	CSVERTGARSEAFF
TRBJ2-3	15	medium-sized	TRBD2	TRBV2	TGTGCCAGCAGGCCCCGGGGGGGAGTAACAGATACGCAGTATTTT	CASRPRGGVTDTQYF
TRBJ1-1	13	.	.	TRBV9	TGTGCCAGCAGCGTAGCGGTGAACACTGAAGCTTTCTTT	CASSVAVNTEAFF
TRBJ2-7	11	few	.	TRBV20-1	TGCAGTGTATCCAGGGGCTACGAGCAGTACTTC	CSVSRGYEQYF
TRBJ2-2	16	.	.	TRBV9	TGTGCCAGCAGCGTAGTGCAGGGGGGCCTCACCGGGGAGCTGTTTTTT	CASSVVQGGLTGELFF
TRBJ1-1	13	.	.	TRBV27	TGTGCCAGCAGTCCACTACAGGTCCCTGAAGCTTTCTTT	CASSPLQVPEAFF
TRBJ2-3	14	.	.	TRBV15	TGTGCCACCAGCAGACCCCCAAGGCGAGATACGCAGTATTTT	CATSRPPRRDTQYF
TRBJ2-3	16	.	.	TRBV10-2	TGCGCCAGCAGTGAGTGGAATTTACCTAGCACAGATACGCAGTATTTT	CASSEWNLPSTDTQYF
TRBJ2-7	14	.	.	TRBV5-5	TGTGCCAGCAGCTTGGAGCGGCGGGTCGACGAGCAGTACTTC	CASSLERRVDEQYF
TRBJ1-1	11	.	.	TRBV29-1	TGCAGCGCCCTAAGGGACACTGAAGCTTTCTTT	CSALRDTEAFF
TRBJ1-2	15	few	.	TRBV29-1	TGCAGCGTTGAAGGGGTGGACCCTACGGGGTATGGCTACACCTTC	CSVEGVDPTGYGYTF
TRBJ2-7	13	.	.	TRBV29-1	TGCAGCGTACCGGGACACACATCCTACGAGCAGTACTTC	CSVPGHTSYEQYF
TRBJ2-4	15	.	.	TRBV15	TGTGCCACCAGCAGAGTGGGGTATTCCAAAAACATTCAGTACTTC	CATSRVGYSKNIQYF
TRBJ2-5	14	.	.	TRBV4-3	TGCGCCAGCAGCCAAGACAGGGGAAAAGAGACCCAGTACTTC	CASSQDRGKETQYF
TRBJ1-5	16	.	TRBD1	TRBV19	TGTGCCAGTAGTAAGGACAGGGGCGAGTGGAATCAGCCCCAGCATTTT	CASSKDRGEWNQPQHF
TRBJ2-3	14	.	TRBD2	TRBV7-2	TGTGCCAGCAGCCGAAAGCGGGGACCAGATACGCAGTATTTT	CASSRKRGPDTQYF
TRBJ1-2	15	.	TRBD1	TRBV27	TGTGCCAGCAGCCCTGACCTAGGGACAGGCCATGGCTACACCTTC	CASSPDLGTGHGYTF
TRBJ2-2	16	.	.	TRBV5-1	TGCGCCAGCAGCGGCGGGGGACAGTCTAACACCGGGGAGCTGTTTTTT	CASSGGGQSNTGELFF
TRBJ1-6	13	.	.	TRBV27	TGTGCCAGCTCCGCCAGGGAGAATTCACCCCTCCACTTT	CASSARENSPLHF
TRBJ1-4	12	.	TRBD1	TRBV6-5	TGTGCCACGCGACAGGGGGGTGAAAAACTGTTTTTT	CATRQGGEKLFF
TRBJ2-1	15	once	.	TRBV30	TGTGCCTGGAGTGTAAGGGGGAGATCCTACAATGAGCAGTTCTTC	CAWSVRGRSYNEQFF
TRBJ2-5	11	.	.	TRBV20-1	TGCAGTGCTATACGGCAAGAGACCCAGTACTTC	CSAIRQETQYF
TRBJ2-4	12	many	.	TRBV7-9	TGTGCCAGCAGCTTAGATCATCTGTTTCAGTACTTC	CASSLDHLFQYF
TRBJ2-1	12	.	.	TRBV29-1	TGCAGCGTTAATGGGGGGCGGAATGAGCAGTTCTTC	CSVNGGRNEQFF
TRBJ1-1	13	few	.	TRBV19	TGTGCCAGTACCCCCCGGGAGGGAACTGAAGCTTTCTTT	CASTPREGTEAFF
TRBJ2-3	18	.	TRBD2	TRBV7-2	TGTGCCAGCAGCTTCCTTAAGGGACTAGCGGGGGGCACAGATACGCAGTATTTT	CASSFLKGLAGGTDTQYF
TRBJ2-7	16	.	.	TRBV5-1	TGCGCCAGCAGCCCGGCTTTGTCCGTGAGCTCCTACGAGCAGTACTTC	CASSPALSVSSYEQYF
TRBJ1-1	12	.	.	TRBV27	TGTGCCAGCGGGGGGTTTAACACTGAAGCTTTCTTT	CASGGFNTEAFF
TRBJ2-7	14	once	.	TRBV5-1	TGCGCCAGCAGCACAGGACATCACTCCTACGAGCAGTACTTC	CASSTGHHSYEQYF
TRBJ2-5	13	.	.	TRBV29-1	TGCAGCGTTGAAGTCCCCAGCCAAGAGACCCAGTACTTC	CSVEVPSQETQYF
TRBJ2-5	14	.	TRBD1	TRBV29-1	TGCAGCTCCGCTGGGACAGGGACCCGTGAGACCCAGTACTTC	CSSAGTGTRETQYF
TRBJ1-1	13	.	.	TRBV6-5	TGTGCCAGCAGTTACGTAGGTAGGCCAGAAGCTTTCTTT	CASSYVGRPEAFF